The TCR beta chain described here comes from a study of CD8 T cells in ankylosing spondylitis. Study results and caveats: A motif in TCR beta, a set of about 8 highly homologous variants, appeared characteristic of ankylosing spondylitis blood. Reportedly, disease-linked clones are significantly enriched in ankylosing spondylitis patients' matched synovial fluid.

Germline assignment: CDR1 SQVTM and CDR2 ANQGSEA. Trimming shortened V by 5 bases and J by 5 bases, and 12 bases separated the two germline ends. The CDR3 has 13 residues. One entry per CDR3 protein results from TCRdb running MiXCR on the 5' RACE reads. The sample consists of fewer than 500,000 distinct CDR3 sequences, more than 25% of them appearing once. This clonotype counts as medium-sized. Its target is not known. V and J are TRBV29-1 and TRBJ2-2; no definite D call. This sequence originates from a male donor with ankylosing spondylitis. Source material: blood, either unsorted or a sorted T cell fraction (not recorded which). The CDR3 here is CSVTSSFTGELFF. The DNA for the CDR3 is TGCAGCGTTACGTCATCCTTTACCGGGGAGCTGTTTTTT.